What follows is one T cell receptor beta chain and its context. No cognate antigen has been identified for it. Base quality data are lacking; no much larger clone is found one base away. Libraries were made using the immunoSEQ multiplex PCR assay. RNA was extracted from all samples and reverse transcribed into cDNA, which served as template for TCR sequencing. SuperScript III was used to make first-strand cDNA, primed with a 2:1 mix of oligo-dT and random hexamers. A synthetic immune receptor repertoire was used to assess amplification bias, and residual bias was removed computationally. Regarding the original processing steps: After raw reads were preprocessed to remove errors, the CDR3 was defined following IMGT conventions as running from the conserved cysteine to phenylalanine. Clonality was computed by normalizing Shannon entropy by log2 of the number of productive unique TCRs and subtracting the result from 1. Scalp TCRbeta sequences were cross-referenced with sorted blood CD4 and CD8 repertoires so that the CD4 or CD8 identity of scalp clones could be inferred. TCRdb stores this immuneACCESS table with in-frame sequences only. Part of the clones is absent; in the studies checked, under half of the shortfall reflects unresolved V genes, and no reason is known for the rest. The V and J calls and clone size are taken from that table; D and trimming were inferred from the DNA. A total of 160,000 or so clones appear in this sample, about two thirds of them only once. The ten biggest clones cover 0.75% to 0.95% of the sample.

The data are from a study of CD8+ T cells in alopecia areata (dated by TCRdb to between 2017 and 2018). Context from the whole study: The treated patients, all with moderate-to-severe alopecia areata, were enrolled in an open-label pilot trial of oral tofacitinib given at 5 to 10 mg twice daily. Scalp clonality was compared among normal scalp (n=4), patchy alopecia areata scalp (n=8), and alopecia totalis/universalis scalp (n=8). Patients stayed on tofacitinib for 6 to 18 months and then had 6 months of follow-up off drug so that delayed response and recurrence could be assessed. In treated patients, disease severity was measured using the SALT score, which gives the percentage of scalp surface area affected. Scalp tissue and sorted CD4+ and CD8+ peripheral blood T cells from patchy and totalis/universalis alopecia areata patients and from healthy controls were covered by human TCRbeta sequencing. In both human patients and the C3H/HeJ mouse model, the study applied high-throughput TCRbeta sequencing to look at T cell clonal expansion in alopecia areata. TCRbeta CDR3 regions were amplified by immunoSEQ multiplex PCR using 35 Vbeta forward and 13 Jbeta reverse primers. Biopsies were taken from tofacitinib-treated patients at baseline and at 4 and 24 weeks of treatment, and a later scalp biopsy was taken in several of the tofacitinib-treated patients. RNA was extracted with the PAXgene miRNA kit for fixed scalp, the miRNeasy kit for PBMCs, and the RNeasy kit for mouse skin.

General study outcomes and caveats: Scalp TCR repertoire analysis is complicated because resident alphabeta T cells in normal human skin are also sequenced, whereas mouse skin is dominated by gammadelta T cells. Many expanded lesional clones persisted in scalp and blood during tofacitinib treatment, which may partly explain relapse after stopping treatment. Higher clonality and more expanded CD8+ clones were observed in lesional scalp than in normal scalp, particularly in alopecia totalis/universalis, a finding suggestive of antigenic drive. Shared TCR sequences between patients were less evident than in mice, which may be partly attributable to HLA diversity in the patient population. Scalp clonality and the number of expanded CD8+ clones among the top 100 scalp clones were significantly decreased by tofacitinib. Because the treated cohort was small and included a single nonresponder, larger studies are needed to assess links between baseline CD8+ expansion and response.

This specimen's time point label, interpreted: less than five weeks on oral tofacitinib. The treatment or condition label, read with the paper, signifies: oral pan-JAK inhibitor, 5-10 mg twice daily. Lesional scalp punch biopsies and peripheral blood were obtained from alopecia areata patients. After PBMCs were isolated by density centrifugation and stained for CD3, CD4 and CD8, a FACSAria was used to sort CD4+ and CD8+ T cells. After removal of 7 bases from V and 3 bases from J, the junction retains 2 bases not matched to a gene. According to the germline V gene, CDR1 reads SQVTM and CDR2 reads ANQGSEA. CDR3 length: 11 amino acids, cysteine to phenylalanine. Of all the DNA, just the CDR3 is kept, 33 bases in frame from base 1.

The material sequenced was CD4+ T cells sorted from blood, taken at week 4, from a patient treated with tofacitinib. The receptor was isolated from a human donor with alopecia areata. The chain is encoded by TRBV29-1 joined to TRBJ2-5; 7 nucleotides in the junction match TRBD1. The sequenced DNA: TGCAGCGCGGGGACAGAAGAGACCCAGTACTTC. It codes for CSAGTEETQYF.